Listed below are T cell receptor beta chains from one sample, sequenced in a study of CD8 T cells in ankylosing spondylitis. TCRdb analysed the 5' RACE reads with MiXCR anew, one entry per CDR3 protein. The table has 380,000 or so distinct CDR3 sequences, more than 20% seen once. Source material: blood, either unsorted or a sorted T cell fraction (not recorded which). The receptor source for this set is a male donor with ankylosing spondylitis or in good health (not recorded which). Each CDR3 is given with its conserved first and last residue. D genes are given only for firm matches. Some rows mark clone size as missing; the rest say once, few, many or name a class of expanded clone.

CDR3 DNA: TGCAGTGCTAGAGAGGTAGCGGTTGGCGAGCAGTACTTC; CDR3 protein: CSAREVAVGEQYF; J gene: TRBJ2-7; clone size: NA; V gene: TRBV20-1; D gene: NA
CDR3 DNA: TGCGCCAGCAGCTTGCCGGGACAGCCTAGCACAGATACGCAGTATTTT; CDR3 protein: CASSLPGQPSTDTQYF; J gene: TRBJ2-3; clone size: many; V gene: TRBV5-1; D gene: TRBD1
CDR3 DNA: TGTGCCACCAGACGGACAGGGGACAATGAGCAGTTCTTC; CDR3 protein: CATRRTGDNEQFF; J gene: TRBJ2-1; clone size: many; V gene: TRBV24-1; D gene: TRBD1
CDR3 DNA: TGTGCCAGCAGCTTAGGATACGGCATAGACTACGAGCAGTACTTC; CDR3 protein: CASSLGYGIDYEQYF; J gene: TRBJ2-7; clone size: few; V gene: TRBV7-9; D gene: NA
CDR3 DNA: TGCGCCAGCAGCTTGGAGGACAGGGGTTTCGAGCAGTACTTC; CDR3 protein: CASSLEDRGFEQYF; J gene: TRBJ2-7; clone size: few; V gene: TRBV5-1; D gene: TRBD1
CDR3 DNA: TGTGCCAGCAGCTCGTTTTTGGGACAGGGCTACGAGCAGTACTTC; CDR3 protein: CASSSFLGQGYEQYF; J gene: TRBJ2-7; clone size: few; V gene: TRBV7-2; D gene: TRBD1
CDR3 DNA: TGTGCCAGCAGAAGGGACAGGGGGACCTACGAGCAGTACTTC; CDR3 protein: CASRRDRGTYEQYF; J gene: TRBJ2-7; clone size: NA; V gene: TRBV6-1; D gene: TRBD1
CDR3 DNA: TGCAGTGCCCCAACCGAACTAGCGGGGGGCCCTCTAGAGACCCAGTACTTC; CDR3 protein: CSAPTELAGGPLETQYF; J gene: TRBJ2-5; clone size: NA; V gene: TRBV20-1; D gene: TRBD2
CDR3 DNA: TGTGCCATCCAAGAAACCTATACTAGCGGGGGTGTAGATACGCAGTATTTT; CDR3 protein: CAIQETYTSGGVDTQYF; J gene: TRBJ2-3; clone size: few; V gene: TRBV10-3; D gene: TRBD2
CDR3 DNA: TGTGCCGCTGGGACTATCCTAGCTACGCAGTATTTT; CDR3 protein: CAAGTILATQYF; J gene: TRBJ2-3; clone size: NA; V gene: TRBV21-1; D gene: NA
CDR3 DNA: TGTGCCAGCAAACGAAGGCAAGGGAACATTCAGTACTTC; CDR3 protein: CASKRRQGNIQYF; J gene: TRBJ2-4; clone size: many; V gene: TRBV12-3/TRBV12-4; D gene: NA
CDR3 DNA: TGTGCCAGCAGCCCCTTCGGGACAGGTAACAATGAGCAGTTCTTC; CDR3 protein: CASSPFGTGNNEQFF; J gene: TRBJ2-1; clone size: NA; V gene: TRBV12-3/TRBV12-4; D gene: TRBD1
CDR3 DNA: TGTGCCAGCAGCCCCGTGTCAGGCGAGCAGTACTTC; CDR3 protein: CASSPVSGEQYF; J gene: TRBJ2-7; clone size: few; V gene: TRBV11-2; D gene: NA
CDR3 DNA: TGTGCCAGCCGCTTCGGTGGAATCGGGGAGCTGTTTTTT; CDR3 protein: CASRFGGIGELFF; J gene: TRBJ2-2; clone size: few; V gene: TRBV7-9; D gene: NA
CDR3 DNA: TGCGCCAGCAGTGACGGCGGGGGGCCTAGAGCAGATACGCAGTATTTT; CDR3 protein: CASSDGGGPRADTQYF; J gene: TRBJ2-3; clone size: few; V gene: TRBV10-1; D gene: TRBD2
CDR3 DNA: TGCAGCGTTGAAGATCCTGAGGACAGGGGTGAGACCCAGTACTTC; CDR3 protein: CSVEDPEDRGETQYF; J gene: TRBJ2-5; clone size: NA; V gene: TRBV29-1; D gene: TRBD1
CDR3 DNA: TGTGCCAGCAGCTTAGGAAGGTGGGGGGCCGGTGATAATGAGCAGTTCTTC; CDR3 protein: CASSLGRWGAGDNEQFF; J gene: TRBJ2-1; clone size: NA; V gene: TRBV7-6; D gene: NA
CDR3 DNA: TGTGCCCCCCACCCCCAGTTCCCCCGCAATGAGCAGTTCTTC; CDR3 protein: CAPHPQFPRNEQFF; J gene: TRBJ2-1; clone size: NA; V gene: TRBV30; D gene: NA
CDR3 DNA: TGTGCCAGCCCCCCCGGGAGGAGCGGGGGGTACTTCACAGATACGCAGTATTTT; CDR3 protein: CASPPGRSGGYFTDTQYF; J gene: TRBJ2-3; clone size: few; V gene: TRBV2; D gene: TRBD2
CDR3 DNA: TGTGCCAGCACCGAAGGACAGGGGGCTCTCTATGAGCAGTTCTTC; CDR3 protein: CASTEGQGALYEQFF; J gene: TRBJ2-1; clone size: few; V gene: TRBV7-6; D gene: TRBD1
CDR3 DNA: TGTGCCAGCAACCCGGACGGGGGTGAAGCTTTCTTT; CDR3 protein: CASNPDGGEAFF; J gene: TRBJ1-1; clone size: few; V gene: TRBV11-2; D gene: NA
CDR3 DNA: TGTGCCAGCAACCCTGGGGGAGCGAACTATGGCTACACCTTC; CDR3 protein: CASNPGGANYGYTF; J gene: TRBJ1-2; clone size: NA; V gene: TRBV7-9; D gene: NA
CDR3 DNA: TGCAGTGCTAGAGTATACAGGGATGGGTACGAGCAGTACTTC; CDR3 protein: CSARVYRDGYEQYF; J gene: TRBJ2-7; clone size: NA; V gene: TRBV20-1; D gene: NA
CDR3 DNA: TGTGCCAGCAGCTTAGATCTAGAACTCGGGACCCAGTACTTC; CDR3 protein: CASSLDLELGTQYF; J gene: TRBJ2-5; clone size: NA; V gene: TRBV7-8; D gene: NA
CDR3 DNA: TGTGCCAGCAGCGTAGCGGCCTACAATGAGCAGTTCTTC; CDR3 protein: CASSVAAYNEQFF; J gene: TRBJ2-1; clone size: NA; V gene: TRBV9; D gene: NA
CDR3 DNA: TGTGCCAGTAGTCTGGGACAGGGGGGAGCGAGGGAGACCCAGTACTTC; CDR3 protein: CASSLGQGGARETQYF; J gene: TRBJ2-5; clone size: NA; V gene: TRBV19; D gene: TRBD1
CDR3 DNA: TGTGCCAGCAGCTTGGGCTCGGCCGGCGGCTACGAGCAGTACTTC; CDR3 protein: CASSLGSAGGYEQYF; J gene: TRBJ2-7; clone size: NA; V gene: TRBV7-2; D gene: NA
CDR3 DNA: TGTGCCAGCAGTCCACTCACAGGGGACTACTCCTACGAGCAGTACTTC; CDR3 protein: CASSPLTGDYSYEQYF; J gene: TRBJ2-7; clone size: NA; V gene: TRBV25-1; D gene: NA
CDR3 DNA: TGTGCCAGCAGCTTAGCGTCGTACGGAGTACATTATTTT; CDR3 protein: CASSLASYGVHYF; J gene: TRBJ2-3; clone size: once; V gene: TRBV11-1; D gene: NA